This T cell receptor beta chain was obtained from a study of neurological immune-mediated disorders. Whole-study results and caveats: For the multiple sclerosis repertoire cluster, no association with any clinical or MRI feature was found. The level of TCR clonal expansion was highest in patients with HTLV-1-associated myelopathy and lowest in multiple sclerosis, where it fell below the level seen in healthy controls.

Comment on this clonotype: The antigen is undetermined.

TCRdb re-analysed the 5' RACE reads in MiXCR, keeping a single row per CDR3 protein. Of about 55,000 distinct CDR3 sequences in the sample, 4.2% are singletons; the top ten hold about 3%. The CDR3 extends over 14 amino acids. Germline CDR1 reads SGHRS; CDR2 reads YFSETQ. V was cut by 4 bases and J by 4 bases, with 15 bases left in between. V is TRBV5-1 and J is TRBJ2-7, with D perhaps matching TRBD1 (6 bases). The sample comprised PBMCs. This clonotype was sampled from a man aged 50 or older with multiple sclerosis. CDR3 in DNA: TGCGCCAGCAGCCCTACGGGACAACCATACGAGCAGTACTTC. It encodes CASSPTGQPYEQYF. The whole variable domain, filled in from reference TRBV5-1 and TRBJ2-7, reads KAGVTQTPRYLIKTRGQQVTLSCSPISGHRSVSWYQQTPGQGLQFLFEYFSETQRNKGNFPGRFSGRQFSNSRSEMNVSTLELGDSALYLCASSPTGQPYEQYFGPGTRLTVT.